This T cell receptor beta chain was sequenced in a study of post-analysis software for immune sequencing data. Study results and limitations: The five TRBV segments detected at higher frequency in patients than in controls included TRBV5-6, TRBV5-1 and TRBV20-1.

Looked up from germline, CDR1 is MGHRA and CDR2 is YSYEKL. Trimming took 0 bases from V and 2 from J, leaving 18 bases between them. The CDR3 is 18 amino acids. cDNA libraries of TCR beta carried unique molecular identifiers. TCRdb recomputed calls from the PCR reads with MiXCR, one row per CDR3 protein. The table has roughly 410,000 distinct CDR3 sequences, 30% to 45% seen once; the top ten hold around an eighth. Comments on this clonotype: Its matching antigen is unknown.

The V call is TRBV4-1, the J call TRBJ2-3; D possibly corresponds to TRBD1 (6 bases). The sequencing input was blood. The receptor comes from a girl aged 10 to 17 with multiple sclerosis. As DNA, the CDR3 is TGCGCCAGCAGCCAAGAAGGGGGATACACGGCGTTCACAGATACGCAGTATTTT. It is translated as CASSQEGGYTAFTDTQYF.